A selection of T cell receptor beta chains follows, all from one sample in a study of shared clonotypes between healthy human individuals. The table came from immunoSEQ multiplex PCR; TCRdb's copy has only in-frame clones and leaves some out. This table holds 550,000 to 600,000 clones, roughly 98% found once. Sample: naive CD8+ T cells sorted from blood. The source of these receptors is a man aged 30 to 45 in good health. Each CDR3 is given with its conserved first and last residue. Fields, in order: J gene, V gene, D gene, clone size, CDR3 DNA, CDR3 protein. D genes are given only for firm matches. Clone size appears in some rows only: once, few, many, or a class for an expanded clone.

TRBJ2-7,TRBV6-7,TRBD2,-,TGTGCCAGCAGTTACTCCCCCGTCCTAGCGGGAAAGTACTTC,CASSYSPVLAGKYF
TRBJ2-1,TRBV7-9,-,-,TGTGCCAGCAGCCCGACTAGTACCTCCTACAATGAGCAGTTCTTC,CASSPTSTSYNEQFF
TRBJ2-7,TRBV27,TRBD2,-,TGTGCCAGCAGTCCCTCGGGACTAGCGGGAGTGGAACAGTACTTC,CASSPSGLAGVEQYF
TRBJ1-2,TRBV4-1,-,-,TGCGCCAGCAGCCAAGAGGGGGCTGGCTACACCTTC,CASSQEGAGYTF
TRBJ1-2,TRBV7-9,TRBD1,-,TGTGCCAGCAGCGACCGGGACAGGTGGTATGGCTACACCTTC,CASSDRDRWYGYTF
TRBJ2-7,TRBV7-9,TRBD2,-,TGTGCCAGCAGCTTAGGAGAAGGGGCCGGGACTAGTTCCCACGAGCAGTACTTC,CASSLGEGAGTSSHEQYF
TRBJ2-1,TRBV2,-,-,TGTGCCAGCCAAGCCTTGCCTGAGCAGTTCTTC,CASQALPEQFF
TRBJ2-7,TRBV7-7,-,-,TGTGCTAGCAGCTTGCGGTCCGGGACCTACGAGCAGTACTTC,CASSLRSGTYEQYF
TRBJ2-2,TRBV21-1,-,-,TGTGCCAGCACGAACAGGGGATTGGACGGGGAGCTGTTTTTT,CASTNRGLDGELFF
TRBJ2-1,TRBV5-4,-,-,TGTGCCAGCAGCTTCACGGGATCTAGGTACAATGAGCAGTTCTTC,CASSFTGSRYNEQFF
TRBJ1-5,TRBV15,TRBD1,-,TGTGCCACCAGTAGGGACAGGGGCGAGAGTCAGCCCCAGCATTTT,CATSRDRGESQPQHF
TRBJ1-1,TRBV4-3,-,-,TGCGCCAGCAGCCAAGATACCGGGCAAGGAGCTTTCTTT,CASSQDTGQGAFF
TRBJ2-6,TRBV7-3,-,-,TGTGCCAGCAGCTTAATCCCCTCAAGGGGGTCTGGGGCCAACGTCCTGACTTTC,CASSLIPSRGSGANVLTF
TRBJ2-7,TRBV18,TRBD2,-,TGTGCCAGCTCACCGGGACTAGCGGGAACCTCCACCTACGAGCAGTACTTC,CASSPGLAGTSTYEQYF
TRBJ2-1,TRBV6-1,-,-,TGTGCCAGCAGTGAAACTAGCTATGAGCAGTTCTTC,CASSETSYEQFF
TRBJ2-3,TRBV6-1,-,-,TGTGCCACCGTACTCCCCCCCGTCGTCGCAGATACGCAGTATTTT,CATVLPPVVADTQYF
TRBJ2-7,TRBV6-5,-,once,TGTGCCAGCAGCGTTGACAGCTACTCCTACGAGCAGTACTTC,CASSVDSYSYEQYF
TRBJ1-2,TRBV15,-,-,TGTGCCACCAGCCCGACTGGTAACTATGGCTACACCTTC,CATSPTGNYGYTF
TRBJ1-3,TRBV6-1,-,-,TGTGCCAGCACCGACGGATCCTCTGGAAACACCATATATTTT,CASTDGSSGNTIYF
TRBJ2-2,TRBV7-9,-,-,TGTGCCAGCAGCATAGGGCTTCCCGAGAACACCGGGGAGCTGTTTTTT,CASSIGLPENTGELFF
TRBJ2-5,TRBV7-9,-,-,TGTGCCAGCAGCCAAGGGGCAGAGACCCAGTACTTC,CASSQGAETQYF
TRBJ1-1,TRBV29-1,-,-,TGCAGCGTTGGTGAAGGGGGCACTGAAGCTTTCTTT,CSVGEGGTEAFF
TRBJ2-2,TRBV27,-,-,TGTGCCAGCCGGGGGGGGGAGCTGTTTTTT,CASRGGELFF
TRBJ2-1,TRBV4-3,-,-,TGCGCCAGCAGCCAAGATTTAACAGCGCCGAGCTCCTACAATGAGCAGTTCTTC,CASSQDLTAPSSYNEQFF
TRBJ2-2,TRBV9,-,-,TGTGCCAGCAGCGTAGGGGCGGGGCTGAGCGCGAACACCGGGGAGCTGTTTTTT,CASSVGAGLSANTGELFF